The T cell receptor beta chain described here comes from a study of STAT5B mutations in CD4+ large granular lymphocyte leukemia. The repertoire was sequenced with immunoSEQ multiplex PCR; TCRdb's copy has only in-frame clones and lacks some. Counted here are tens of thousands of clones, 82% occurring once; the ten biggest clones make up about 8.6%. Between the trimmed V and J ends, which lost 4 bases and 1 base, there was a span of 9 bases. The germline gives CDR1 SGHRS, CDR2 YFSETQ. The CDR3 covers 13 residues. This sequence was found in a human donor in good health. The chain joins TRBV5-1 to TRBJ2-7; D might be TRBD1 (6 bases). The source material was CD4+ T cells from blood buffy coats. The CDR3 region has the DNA TGCGCCAGCAGCCACCAGGGGTCCTACGAGCAGTACTTC. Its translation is CASSHQGSYEQYF.